This TCR beta chain was sequenced for a study of cytomegalovirus exposure and HLA in healthy donors. Overall study results and limits: No immune exposure information besides CMV serostatus was available. Common viral pathogens were later found to be apparently linked to several of the most significant clusters. Later analysis placed DRB1 highest and HLA-C lowest in TCR association rates, which differed by HLA locus.

Donors showed nominal health when sampled, although they likely had unrecorded immune exposures. PCR used 60 Vbeta primers and 13 Jbeta primers. The table came from immunoSEQ multiplex PCR; TCRdb's copy has only in-frame clones and leaves some out. The table records 150,000 or so clones, roughly 9.7% of them present only once. A remark on this clone: Its antigen is unidentified.

In germline, CDR1 is SNHLY, CDR2 FYNNEI. With 0 bases removed from V and 7 bases from J, the gap between germline ends came to 7 bases. The CDR3 runs 12 residues. The receptor was derived from a man aged 50-59 years in good health and CMV-seronegative. The gene calls are TRBV2 and TRBJ2-7, with no clear D. The sequencing input was PBMCs. The CDR3 spells CASSEAGFEQYF. Written as DNA, the CDR3 is TGTGCCAGCAGTGAAGCGGGCTTTGAGCAGTACTTC.